What follows describes a single T cell receptor (beta chain). Its antigen is unidentified. Between days 9 and 10 of culture, CD4+ T cells were separated out. Two doses of BNT162b2 or mRNA-1273 vaccine were administered to participants. Absence of prior SARS-CoV-2 infection characterized the vaccine recipients, who showed negative nucleocapsid antibodies. The V end lost 3 bases, the J end lost 4 bases, and 7 bases lay between the germline ends. There are 13 residues in the CDR3. Germline CDR1 reads MNHNS; CDR2 reads SASEGT. These data originate in a study of vaccination effects on CD4 cells after COVID-19. Generated by immunoSEQ multiplex PCR, the TCRdb table keeps only in-frame clones and is missing some. The table includes fewer than 75,000 clones, under 80% detected once.

The receptor's source is a human donor who received a COVID-19 vaccine. The genes are TRBV6-1 and TRBJ1-3; D gene ambiguous. This sample comprised CD4+ T cells from PBMCs cultured without peptide, obtained after COVID-19 vaccination. CDR3 sequence: CASSDPIGNTIYF. The DNA for the CDR3 is TGTGCCAGCAGTGACCCTATCGGAAACACCATATATTTT.